The rows below give T cell receptor beta chains drawn from one sample of a study of tumor and adjacent non-tumor tissue in lung cancer. TCRdb re-analysed the multiplex PCR reads in MiXCR, keeping a single row per CDR3 protein. The profile covers about 98,000 distinct CDR3 sequences, with 80% appearing a single time and roughly 29% taken by the ten largest. Sequenced material: distant non-tumor lung tissue. These receptors all come from a man aged 60-69 years with small cell lung cancer. CDR3s include the opening cysteine and the closing phenylalanine or tryptophan. Fields, in order: D gene, J gene, clone size, V gene, CDR3 DNA, CDR3 protein. D genes are given only for firm matches. The size of a clone is reported for some rows only, either as once, few or many, or as a class for expanded clones.

d_gene: TRBD2; j_gene: TRBJ2-5; abundance: NA; v_gene: TRBV7-9; CDR3nt: TGTGCCAGCAGCCCGGGACTAGCGTTTGGTGTGAAAGAAACCCAGAACTTC; CDR3aa: CASSPGLAFGVKETQNF
d_gene: TRBD2; j_gene: TRBJ2-7; abundance: NA; v_gene: TRBV29-1; CDR3nt: TGCAGAGTTTCGTCCGGGACTAGCGAGGAGCAGTGCTTC; CDR3aa: CRVSSGTSEEQCF
d_gene: NA; j_gene: TRBJ2-2; abundance: NA; v_gene: TRBV11-1; CDR3nt: TGTACCAGGAGCTTAGGACAGCAACGACTAGCCGGGGAGCTGTCTTTT; CDR3aa: CTRSLGQQRLAGELSF
d_gene: NA; j_gene: TRBJ2-5; abundance: NA; v_gene: TRBV20-1; CDR3nt: TGCAGTACTAAGTCAGGGAGTGAGACCCAGTACTTC; CDR3aa: CSTKSGSETQYF
d_gene: NA; j_gene: TRBJ2-4; abundance: NA; v_gene: TRBV11-1; CDR3nt: TGTGCCAGCAGCTTAGTACAGACAGCCAAAAACATTCTGTACTTC; CDR3aa: CASSLVQTAKNILYF
d_gene: TRBD2; j_gene: TRBJ2-1; abundance: NA; v_gene: TRBV28; CDR3nt: TGTGCCAGCAGACCGAGCGGGGCCAACGTGGGGAATGAACAGTTCTTC; CDR3aa: CASRPSGANVGNEQFF
d_gene: NA; j_gene: TRBJ2-3; abundance: NA; v_gene: TRBV29-1; CDR3nt: TGCAGCTTTGAATCAGCTGGCACAGATACGCAGTATTTT; CDR3aa: CSFESAGTDTQYF
d_gene: NA; j_gene: TRBJ1-1; abundance: NA; v_gene: TRBV11-2; CDR3nt: TGTGCCTGCAGCTTAGGCCCCGGGGAGAACACTGAAACTTTCTTT; CDR3aa: CACSLGPGENTETFF
d_gene: NA; j_gene: TRBJ1-5; abundance: NA; v_gene: TRBV7-9; CDR3nt: TGTGTCAGCAGCTTGGAGACAAGGGGTGGCAATCAGCCCCAGCATTTT; CDR3aa: CVSSLETRGGNQPQHF
d_gene: NA; j_gene: TRBJ2-3; abundance: NA; v_gene: TRBV20-1; CDR3nt: TGCAGTGTCATAGCGAGACCTGCTAACACAGATACGCAGTATTTT; CDR3aa: CSVIARPANTDTQYF
d_gene: NA; j_gene: TRBJ2-1; abundance: NA; v_gene: TRBV6-5; CDR3nt: TGTGCCAGCAGTTATTTGGTGCGGCAGGACCATGAGCAGTTCTTC; CDR3aa: CASSYLVRQDHEQFF
d_gene: NA; j_gene: TRBJ2-5; abundance: NA; v_gene: TRBV10-3; CDR3nt: TGTGTCACCAGTGCCAGGGAAGAGACCCAGTACTTC; CDR3aa: CVTSAREETQYF
d_gene: NA; j_gene: TRBJ2-1; abundance: NA; v_gene: TRBV20-1; CDR3nt: TGCACTGGTTTGGGCGGGGAATACTATGAGCAGTTCTTC; CDR3aa: CTGLGGEYYEQFF
d_gene: NA; j_gene: TRBJ1-1; abundance: NA; v_gene: TRBV6-1; CDR3nt: TGTGCCACCTCCGGGGAGGCGCTGAGCACTGAAGCTTTCTTT; CDR3aa: CATSGEALSTEAFF
d_gene: TRBD2; j_gene: TRBJ2-4; abundance: NA; v_gene: TRBV5-1; CDR3nt: TGCGCCTGCAGCGGGGCTAGCGGGAGAAAAAACATTCAGTGCTTC; CDR3aa: CACSGASGRKNIQCF
d_gene: NA; j_gene: TRBJ2-3; abundance: many; v_gene: TRBV20-1; CDR3nt: TGCAGTGCTAGAGATGGAGCGGGCCTCAGGGAAGATACGCAGTATTTT; CDR3aa: CSARDGAGLREDTQYF
d_gene: NA; j_gene: TRBJ2-2; abundance: NA; v_gene: TRBV4-2; CDR3nt: TGTGCCAGCAGCCCCGGACTGGTGAGGAACACCGGGGACCTGTTTTTT; CDR3aa: CASSPGLVRNTGDLFF
d_gene: NA; j_gene: TRBJ2-2; abundance: NA; v_gene: TRBV6-6; CDR3nt: NA; CDR3aa: CASSSSNTEELLF
d_gene: TRBD2; j_gene: TRBJ2-1; abundance: NA; v_gene: TRBV20-1; CDR3nt: TGCAGTGCTCACATCAGACCTAATGGGACTGGCGGGAGGATTTCCTACAATGAACAGTTCTTC; CDR3aa: CSAHIRPNGTGGRISYNEQFF